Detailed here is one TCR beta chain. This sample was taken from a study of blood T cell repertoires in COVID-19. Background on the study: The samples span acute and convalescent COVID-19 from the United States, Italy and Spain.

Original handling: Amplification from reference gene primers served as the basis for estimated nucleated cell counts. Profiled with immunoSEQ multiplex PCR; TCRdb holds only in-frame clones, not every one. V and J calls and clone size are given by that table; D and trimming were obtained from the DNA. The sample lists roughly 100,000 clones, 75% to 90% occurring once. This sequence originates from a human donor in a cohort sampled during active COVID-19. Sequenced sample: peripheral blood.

As DNA, the CDR3 is TGTGCCAGCTCACCACTTACACTAGCGGGGGACAATGAGCAGTTCTTC. Encoded protein: CASSPLTLAGDNEQFF. This chain links TRBV18 with TRBJ2-1; TRBD2 matches at 11 bases. The CDR3 loop spans 16 amino acids. Germline V gene data show CDR1 as KGHSH and CDR2 as LQKENI. V shed 1 base, J shed 5 bases, and the junction held 4 bases outside the gene matches.